This TCR beta chain was recorded in a study of beta chain features in type 1 diabetes. In the study overall: Across the samples, roughly 98,000,000 sorted cells were examined in total. Study-level results: When VDJ junctions were examined, type 1 diabetes patients showed fewer insertions and more deletions.

V shed 5 bases, J shed 4 bases, and the junction held 8 bases outside the gene matches. Germline assignment: CDR1 SGHAT and CDR2 FQNNGV. The CDR3 is made up of 15 amino acids. This clone was counted only a few times. Its antigen is unknown. As every portion of the isolated RNA was reverse transcribed, the sequencing read expressed TCRB transcripts. Method: immunoSEQ multiplex PCR; TCRdb's copy keeps in-frame clones and lacks some. The table lists 300,000 to 400,000 clones, approximately 8% of them singletons. Material: central memory CD4+ T cells from blood. The TCR comes from a woman aged 18-29 years in good health. V gene TRBV11-2 combines with J gene TRBJ2-1; the match to TRBD2 covers 7 bases. CDR3 protein: CASSVGPSGYNEQFF. CDR3 DNA: TGTGCCAGCAGCGTAGGGCCTAGCGGTTACAATGAGCAGTTCTTC.